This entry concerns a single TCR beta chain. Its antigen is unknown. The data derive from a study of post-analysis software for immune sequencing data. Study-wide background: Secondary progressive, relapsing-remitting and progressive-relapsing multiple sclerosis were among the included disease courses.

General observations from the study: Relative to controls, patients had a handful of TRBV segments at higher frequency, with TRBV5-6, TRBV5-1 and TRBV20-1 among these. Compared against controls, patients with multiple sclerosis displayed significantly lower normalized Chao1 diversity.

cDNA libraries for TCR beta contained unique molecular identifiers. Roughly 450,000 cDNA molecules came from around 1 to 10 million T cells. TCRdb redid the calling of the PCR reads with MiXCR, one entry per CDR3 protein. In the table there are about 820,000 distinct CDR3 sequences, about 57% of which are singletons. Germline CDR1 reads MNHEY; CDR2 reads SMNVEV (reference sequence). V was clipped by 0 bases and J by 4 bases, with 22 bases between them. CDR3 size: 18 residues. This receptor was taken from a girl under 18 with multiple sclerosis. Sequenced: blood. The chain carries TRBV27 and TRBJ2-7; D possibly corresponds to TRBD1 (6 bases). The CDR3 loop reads CASSLSFASGHFWYEQYF. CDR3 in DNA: TGTGCCAGCAGTTTATCGTTTGCTTCGGGACACTTTTGGTACGAGCAGTACTTC.